This entry features one T cell receptor beta chain sequence. This clonotype was picked up a small number of times. The clone's antigen remains unknown. The sample holds no much larger clone one base away, and base qualities are not on file. These data are taken from a study of identical twins (dated by TCRdb to the mid-2010s). Looking at the study overall: The study deep-sequenced TCR alpha and beta repertoires from monozygotic twins, unrelated adults of various ages and cord blood to test whether fetal clonotypes persist. To rule out contamination, the twin experiments were replicated at different times with different library preparation protocols. Study-level results and caveats: Zero-insertion analyses could be partly confounded by invariant T cells such as MAIT and iNKT, although diverse VJ usage argued against such confounding for most clonotypes. Because the same donors could not be followed over many years, conclusions were based on cross-sectional statistical analysis. In beta out-of-frame sequences, excess twin sharing was weaker, because having fewer shared sequences lowered the signal-to-noise ratio. Out-of-frame TCR alpha sharing in monozygotic twins was systematically underestimated by recombination models, whereas sharing between unrelated individuals was in agreement with the recombination models. Compared with coincidental sharing between unrelated individuals, an excess of low generation-probability sequences was observed among out-of-frame TCR alpha sequences shared between twins. Fewer insertions were carried by abundant cord blood beta clonotypes; a weaker similar trend was observed in young adult naive repertoires, while no such trend was observed in memory repertoires.

Preparation of the library involved 5' RACE. Sequencing was performed on an Illumina HiSeq 2000. A universal primer binding site was added through template switching, and the final cDNA carried a unique molecular identifier so that TCR cDNA molecules could be counted accurately. Specific primers in the conserved constant-segment region were used to synthesize first-strand cDNA for TCR alpha and beta chains. To control for contamination, every cDNA library carried two barcodes: a SMART-Mk sample barcode plus Illumina barcodes. TruSeq adapter sequences and Illumina sample barcodes were added in two successive PCR steps. Sequencing of the TCR alpha and beta cDNA libraries was done on the Illumina HiSeq platform using custom primers. Under the source paper's analysis protocol: MiGEC processed the raw reads to extract unique molecular identifiers, while MiXCR was used to determine the CDR3 positions. Recombination models were inferred per individual with the repgenHMM and IGoR tools using an EM algorithm. The analysis of shared clonotypes was done with the tcR package in R, with sharing normalized by the product of cloneset sizes. To study raw recombination without the effects of thymic and clonal selection, out-of-frame nonproductive sequences were analyzed. Starting from the raw public reads, TCRdb applied fastp trimming at Q25, assembled clones with MiXCR and retained in-frame beta chains. CDR3 protein duplicates are merged, each entry listing the most common genes and DNA. These V and J calls derive from TCRdb rather than the authors' analysis. Across this sample there are 200,000 to 250,000 distinct CDR3 sequences, with around 6.9% seen only once. The ten largest clonotypes hold about 2% of the sample.

Every donor was a healthy Caucasian. Three pairs of female monozygotic twins, all aged 18 to 29 years, made up the twin cohort. Miltenyi CD45RO+ enrichment and human naive T-cell isolation kits were used to isolate memory (CD45RO+) and naive T cells from PBMC. The sample also formed part of further work on yellow fever vaccine responses in identical twins. The second study's authors report: The authors reported that the T cell response to vaccination in identical twins appeared partly convergent and partly personalized. The study precisely tracked vaccine-responding T cell clones in identical twins.

The specimen sequenced was memory (CD45RO+) T cells sorted from blood. Explained via the paper, the cell subset or site label denotes: CD45RO+ enriched T cells. The clonotype comes from a woman in her late teens or twenties in good health.

The sequenced DNA: TGTGCCACCAGCAGAGATATCGGTTATAATTCACCCCTCCACTTT. This sequence encodes CATSRDIGYNSPLHF. Recombination linked TRBV15 to TRBJ1-6; confidence is insufficient to name the D gene. Sequences LNHNV (CDR1) and YYDKDF (CDR2) are obtained from the germline V gene (reference sequence). Trimming removed 0 bases from V and 4 bases from J, leaving 7 bases between the germline ends. The CDR3 sequence holds 15 residues, the cysteine and phenylalanine included. The retained sequence is limited to the CDR3, 45 bases, with the frame set at the first base.